What follows are 3 T cell receptor beta chains derived from one specimen sequenced in a study of T-cell reconstitution after alpha-beta-depleted transplantation in children. Molecular barcoding with unique molecular identifiers was used for the TCRbeta library. One entry per CDR3 protein, called by TCRdb with MiXCR from the PCR reads. Among some 500,000 distinct CDR3 sequences listed, approximately 32% were seen once. The sample here was PBMCs from the stem cell graft donor, taken from the stem cell graft. These receptor sequences come from a human donor who donated a stem cell graft to a child with aplastic anemia.

The chain links TRBV28 to TRBJ1-2; tentative D call: TRBD1 (6 bases). The CDR3 consists of 17 residues. The germline V gene encodes CDR1 MDHEN and CDR2 SYDVKM. The germline V and J ends were trimmed by 5 bases and 0 bases, with 19 bases remaining between them. The chain's CDR3 is CASSTLLDRQANYGYTF. CDR3 sequence (DNA): TGTGCCAGCAGTACCCTTTTAGACAGGCAAGCTAACTATGGCTACACCTTC.

This chain uses TRBV21-1 with TRBJ2-3; the D segment call TRBD2 is taken from the table without a DNA check. TRBV21-1 is noted as a pseudogene. CDR3 length: 16 residues. DNA of the CDR3: TGTGCCAGCAGCAAGGAGGGGCTAGGAGAGTCAGATACGCAGTATTTT. Encoded protein: CASSKEGLGESDTQYF.

DNA for the CDR3: TGTGCCAGCAGCTTGGCTAGCGACGGGACTAGCGGTTACAATGAGCAGTTCTTC. Translation gives CASSLASDGTSGYNEQFF. The chain carries TRBV5-6 and TRBJ2-1; 11 bases are a match to TRBD2. The CDR3 contains 18 residues. The J segment lost 4 bases and the V segment lost 0 bases, leaving 9 bases of the junction unmatched. Germline lookup yields CDR1 SGHDT and CDR2 YYEEEE.